This T cell receptor beta chain comes out of a study of T cells in Graves' hyperthyroidism and ophthalmopathy. The CDR3 is 14 amino acids. The germline V gene has CDR1 SGHAT and CDR2 FQNNGV. Trimming shortened V by 5 bases and J by 3 bases, and 13 bases separated the two germline ends. This clonotype showed up many times. Antigen unknown. General study results and limits: Clonotypes that were expanded in thyroid above 0.001 mostly appeared in blood too.

Using RNA transcripts as the source, TCR beta CDR3 regions were amplified. The HTBI primer set drove a first-round RT-PCR of the TCR CDR3. Using its own MiXCR run on the multiplex PCR reads, TCRdb lists one record per CDR3 protein. Here the sample spans roughly 640,000 distinct CDR3 sequences, 16% being singletons. The source material was blood. This chain joins TRBV11-2 and TRBJ1-2; the D gene is possibly TRBD1 (5 bases). The receptor was isolated from a woman in her thirties or forties with Graves' ophthalmopathy. DNA of the CDR3: TGTGCCAGCAGCCGCCGGGGGAAGGACTATGGCTACACCTTC. Encoded protein: CASSRRGKDYGYTF. The full variable domain, with the rest looked up from reference TRBV11-2 and TRBJ1-2, is EAGVAQSPRYKIIEKRQSVAFWCNPISGHATLYWYQQILGQGPKLLIQFQNNGVVDDSQLPKDRFSAERLKGVDSTLKIQPAKLEDSAVYLCASSRRGKDYGYTFGSGTRLTVV.